Shown below are 3 T cell receptor beta chains from a single sample sequenced in a study of T-cell memory formation after mild COVID-19. From the 5' RACE reads, TCRdb called clonotypes with MiXCR, one entry per CDR3 protein. The sample has fewer than 50,000 distinct CDR3 sequences, 12% seen once; the top ten hold approximately 23%. Sequencing input: PBMCs or a T cell subset sorted from them (not recorded which). Receptor source: a man aged 18 to 30 who had mild COVID-19 (a few samples of this study predate the infection). Cell type and time point are not known.

Many counts were recorded for this clonotype. This sequence joins TRBV5-1 and TRBJ1-2; D uncertain. Germline CDR1 and CDR2: SGHRS and YFSETQ. The CDR3 consists of 15 residues. V dropped 3 bases and J dropped 8 bases, with 20 bases sitting between them. CDR3 nucleotides: TGCGCCAGCAGCTCAACAACTGCCTCGAAGGGCGGCTACACCTTC. Translation: CASSSTTASKGGYTF.

This clonotype occurred a few times. This chain joins TRBV7-7 and TRBJ2-3; 9 bases map to TRBD2. V lost 6 bases to trimming and J lost 2 bases; unmatched junction nucleotides: 9. This CDR3 comprises 16 residues. Germline lookup yields CDR1 SSHAT and CDR2 FNYEAQ (reference sequence). The CDR3 DNA reads TGTGCCAGCAGTGCGACTAGCGGTCGGACCACAGATACGCAGTATTTT. Translating it yields CASSATSGRTTDTQYF.

The chain links TRBV7-9 to TRBJ2-3, with no clear D. CDR1 and CDR2 (germline): SEHNR, FQNEAQ (reference sequence). The V gene lost 5 bases and the J gene lost 6 bases, with 12 bases spanning the gap. The CDR3 sequence is 13 residues long. CDR3: CASSPRPSDTQYF. The DNA of the CDR3 is TGTGCCAGCAGCCCCCGACCTTCTGATACGCAGTATTTT.